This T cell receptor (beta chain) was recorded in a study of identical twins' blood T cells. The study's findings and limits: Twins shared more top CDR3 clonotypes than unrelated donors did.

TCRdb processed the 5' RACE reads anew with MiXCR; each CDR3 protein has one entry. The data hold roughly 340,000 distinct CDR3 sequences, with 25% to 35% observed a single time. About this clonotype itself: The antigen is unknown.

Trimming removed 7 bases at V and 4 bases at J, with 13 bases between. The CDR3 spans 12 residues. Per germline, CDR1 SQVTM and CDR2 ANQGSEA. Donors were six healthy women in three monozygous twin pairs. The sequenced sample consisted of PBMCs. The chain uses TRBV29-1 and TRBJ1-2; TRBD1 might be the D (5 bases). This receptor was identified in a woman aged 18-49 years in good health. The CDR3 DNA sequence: TGCAGCGGTTCTAATGGGGGCTATGGCTACACCTTC. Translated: CSGSNGGYGYTF.